This T cell receptor (beta chain) was identified during a study of metastatic and nonmetastatic thyroid tumors. Whole-study context: Repertoires from blood and tumor or nodule tissue of malignant and benign thyroid patients were compared.

The CDR3 totals 12 residues. V was pared by 7 bases and J by 5 bases, with 12 bases between. From germline, CDR1 is MNHNY and CDR2 SVGAGI (reference sequence). Every patient was untreated before thyroid surgery. The study's findings and limits: Significantly higher TCR beta diversity was reportedly seen in malignant thyroid tumors than benign nodules, in blood and tumor.

Original analysis: Between-group CDR3 differences, defined by clinicopathological status, yielded a distant-metastasis classifier for papillary thyroid cancer. MiXCR reprocessed the PCR reads for TCRdb. The V and J calls and clone size are TCRdb's, not the authors'. Of 50,000 or so clones detected, approximately 15% appear once; the ten largest clones hold 2.5% to 3.5%. This clone showed up just a few times. Antigen unknown. Sequencing was performed on blood. V and J are TRBV6-6 and TRBJ2-7; D uncertain. The sequence derives from a female donor with papillary thyroid cancer or a benign thyroid nodule (not recorded which). Some clones in this sample may be carry-over from other donors' samples. This CDR3 is CASIGRANEQYF. The CDR3 bases are TGTGCCAGCATTGGTCGAGCTAACGAGCAGTACTTC.